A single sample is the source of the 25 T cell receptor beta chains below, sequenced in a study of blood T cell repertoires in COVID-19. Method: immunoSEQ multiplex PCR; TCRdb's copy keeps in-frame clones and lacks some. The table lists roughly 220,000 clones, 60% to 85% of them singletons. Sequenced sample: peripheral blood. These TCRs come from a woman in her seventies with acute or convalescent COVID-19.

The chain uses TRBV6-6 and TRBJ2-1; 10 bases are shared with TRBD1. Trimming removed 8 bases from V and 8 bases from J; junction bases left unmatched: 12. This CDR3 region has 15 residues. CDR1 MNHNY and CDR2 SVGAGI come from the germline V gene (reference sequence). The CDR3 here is CASSPRDRGADEQFF. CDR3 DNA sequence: TGTGCCAGCTCCCCTCGGGACAGGGGAGCGGATGAGCAGTTCTTC.

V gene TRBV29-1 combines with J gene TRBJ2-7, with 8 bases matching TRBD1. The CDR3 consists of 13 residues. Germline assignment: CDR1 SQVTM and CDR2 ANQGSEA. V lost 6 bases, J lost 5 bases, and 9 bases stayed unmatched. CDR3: CSVTYQQGDEQYF. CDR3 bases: TGCAGCGTCACCTACCAACAGGGGGACGAGCAGTACTTC.

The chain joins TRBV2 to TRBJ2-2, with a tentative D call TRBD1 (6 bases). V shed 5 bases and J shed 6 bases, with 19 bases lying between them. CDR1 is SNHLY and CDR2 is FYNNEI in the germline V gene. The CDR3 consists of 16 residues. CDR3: CASSTRGIEQPGELFF. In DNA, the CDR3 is TGTGCCAGCAGTACCAGGGGAATAGAGCAACCCGGGGAGCTGTTTTTT. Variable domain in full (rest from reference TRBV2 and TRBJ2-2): EPEVTQTPSHQVTQMGQEVILRCVPISNHLYFYWYRQILGQKVEFLVSFYNNEISEKSEIFDDQFSVERPDGSNFTLKIRSTKLEDSAMYFCASSTRGIEQPGELFFGEGSRLTVL.

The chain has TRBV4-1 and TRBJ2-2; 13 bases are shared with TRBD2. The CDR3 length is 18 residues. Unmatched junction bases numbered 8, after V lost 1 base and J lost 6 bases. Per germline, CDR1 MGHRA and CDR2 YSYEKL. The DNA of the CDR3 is TGCGCCAGCAGCCAAGGATATGGACTAGCGGGAGTTGCCGGGGAGCTGTTTTTT. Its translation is CASSQGYGLAGVAGELFF.

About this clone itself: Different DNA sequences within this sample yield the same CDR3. For the CDR3, the DNA is TGCGCCAGCAGCTTGGCCGGACAGGGGAGTTCACCCCTCCACTTT. Translation gives CASSLAGQGSSPLHF. The chain has TRBV5-1 and TRBJ1-6; TRBD1 matches 9 bases. This CDR3 region has 15 residues. Germline CDR1 SGHRS, CDR2 YFSETQ. Germline trimming cut 0 bases from V and 9 bases from J; bases unmatched to any gene: 4.

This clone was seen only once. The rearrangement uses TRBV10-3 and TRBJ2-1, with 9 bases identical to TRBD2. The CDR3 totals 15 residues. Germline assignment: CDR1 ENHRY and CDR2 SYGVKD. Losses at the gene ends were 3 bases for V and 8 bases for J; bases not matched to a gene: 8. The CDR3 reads CAISDGGRAVDEQFF. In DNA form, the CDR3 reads TGTGCCATCAGTGATGGCGGGAGGGCCGTAGATGAGCAGTTCTTC.

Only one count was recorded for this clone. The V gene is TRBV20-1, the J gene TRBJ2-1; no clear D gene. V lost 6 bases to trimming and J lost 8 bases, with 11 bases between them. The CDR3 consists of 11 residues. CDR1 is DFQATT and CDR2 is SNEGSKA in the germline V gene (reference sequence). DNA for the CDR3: TGCAGTGCGGAGAGAGGTGATGAGCAGTTCTTC. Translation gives CSAERGDEQFF.

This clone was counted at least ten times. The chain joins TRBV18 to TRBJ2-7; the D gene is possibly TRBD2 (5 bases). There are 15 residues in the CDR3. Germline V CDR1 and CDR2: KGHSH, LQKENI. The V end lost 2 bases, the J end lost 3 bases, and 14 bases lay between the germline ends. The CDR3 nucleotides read TGTGCCAGCTCACCAGGAGCGGCCCAAAACTACGAGCAGTACTTC. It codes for CASSPGAAQNYEQYF.

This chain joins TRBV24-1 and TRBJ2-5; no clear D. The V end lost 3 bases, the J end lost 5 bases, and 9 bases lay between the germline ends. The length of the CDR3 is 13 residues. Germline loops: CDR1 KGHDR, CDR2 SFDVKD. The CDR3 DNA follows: TGTGCCACCAGTGATCTCGACGGGGAGACCCAGTACTTC. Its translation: CATSDLDGETQYF.

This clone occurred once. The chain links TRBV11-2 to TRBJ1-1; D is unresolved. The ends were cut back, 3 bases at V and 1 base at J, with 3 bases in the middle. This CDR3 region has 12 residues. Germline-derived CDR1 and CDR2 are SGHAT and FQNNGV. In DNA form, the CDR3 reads TGTGCCAGCAGCTTCGGGAACACTGAAGCTTTCTTT. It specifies CASSFGNTEAFF. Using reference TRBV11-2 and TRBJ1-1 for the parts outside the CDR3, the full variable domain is EAGVAQSPRYKIIEKRQSVAFWCNPISGHATLYWYQQILGQGPKLLIQFQNNGVVDDSQLPKDRFSAERLKGVDSTLKIQPAKLEDSAVYLCASSFGNTEAFFGQGTRLTVV.

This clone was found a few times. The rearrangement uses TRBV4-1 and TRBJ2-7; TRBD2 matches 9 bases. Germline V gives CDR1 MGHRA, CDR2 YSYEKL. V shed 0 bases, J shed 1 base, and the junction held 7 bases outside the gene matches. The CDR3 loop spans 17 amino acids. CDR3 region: CASSQDLVTSGSYEQYF. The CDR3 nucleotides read TGCGCCAGCAGCCAAGATCTGGTGACTAGCGGATCCTACGAGCAGTACTTC.

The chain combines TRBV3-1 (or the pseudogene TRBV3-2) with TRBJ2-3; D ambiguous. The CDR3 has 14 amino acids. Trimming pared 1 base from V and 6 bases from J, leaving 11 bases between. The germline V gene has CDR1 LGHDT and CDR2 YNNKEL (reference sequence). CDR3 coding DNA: TGTGCCAGCAGCCAAGGGAGCGTCCGCGATACGCAGTATTTT. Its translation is CASSQGSVRDTQYF.

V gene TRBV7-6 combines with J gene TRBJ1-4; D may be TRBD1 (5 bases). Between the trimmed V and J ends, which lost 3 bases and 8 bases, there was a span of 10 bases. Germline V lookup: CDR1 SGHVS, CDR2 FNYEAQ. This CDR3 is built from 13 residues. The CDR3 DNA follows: TGTGCCAGCAGCTTGGCTACAGGCGAAAAACTGTTTTTT. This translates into CASSLATGEKLFF.

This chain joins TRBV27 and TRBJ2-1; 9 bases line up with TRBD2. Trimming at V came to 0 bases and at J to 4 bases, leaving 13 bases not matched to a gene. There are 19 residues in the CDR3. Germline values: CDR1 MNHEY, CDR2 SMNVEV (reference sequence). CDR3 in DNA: TGTGCCAGCAGTTTATCGATAGTAGCCCTTAGCGGGAGATACAATGAGCAGTTCTTC. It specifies CASSLSIVALSGRYNEQFF.

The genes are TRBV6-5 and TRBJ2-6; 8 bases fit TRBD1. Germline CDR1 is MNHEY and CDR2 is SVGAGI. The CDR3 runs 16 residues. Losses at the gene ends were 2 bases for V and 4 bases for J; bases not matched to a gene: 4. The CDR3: CASSYDRGSGANVLTF. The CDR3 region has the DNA TGTGCCAGCAGTTACGACAGGGGATCCGGGGCCAACGTCCTGACTTTC.

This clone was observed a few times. The CDR3 DNA sequence: TGTGCCAGCAGCTCCCGACTAGTTTCGACCTACAATGAGCAGTTCTTC. Its translation: CASSSRLVSTYNEQFF. The chain couples TRBV11-2 to TRBJ2-1; maybe TRBD2 (6 bases). The CDR3 consists of 16 residues. Trimming took 4 bases from V and 2 from J, leaving 15 bases between them. Looked up from germline, CDR1 is SGHAT and CDR2 is FQNNGV.

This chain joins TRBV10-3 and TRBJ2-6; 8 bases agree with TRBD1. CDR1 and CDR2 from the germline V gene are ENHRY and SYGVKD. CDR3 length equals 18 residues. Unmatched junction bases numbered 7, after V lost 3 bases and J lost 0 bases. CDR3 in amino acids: CAISDQGARASGANVLTF. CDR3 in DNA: TGTGCCATCAGTGACCAGGGGGCCCGAGCCTCTGGGGCCAACGTCCTGACTTTC.

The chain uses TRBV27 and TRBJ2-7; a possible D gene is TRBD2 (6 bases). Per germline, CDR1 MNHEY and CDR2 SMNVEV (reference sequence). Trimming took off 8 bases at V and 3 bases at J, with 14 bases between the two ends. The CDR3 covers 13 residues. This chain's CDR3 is CASGDLGGYEQYF. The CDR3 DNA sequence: TGTGCCAGCGGGGATCTGGGGGGCTACGAGCAGTACTTC.

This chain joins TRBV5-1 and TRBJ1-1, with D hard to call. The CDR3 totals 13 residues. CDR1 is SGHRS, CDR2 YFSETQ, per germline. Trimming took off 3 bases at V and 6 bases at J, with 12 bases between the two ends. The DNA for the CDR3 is TGCGCCAGCAGCTCCCTGTCGGGTGCTGAAGCTTTCTTT. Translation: CASSSLSGAEAFF.

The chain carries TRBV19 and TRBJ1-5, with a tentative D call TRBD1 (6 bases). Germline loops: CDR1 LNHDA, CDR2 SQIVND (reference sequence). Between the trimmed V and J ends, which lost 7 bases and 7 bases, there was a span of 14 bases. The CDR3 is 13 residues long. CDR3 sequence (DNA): TGTGCCAGTATACAGGGAAATGGACAGCCCCAGCATTTT. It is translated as CASIQGNGQPQHF.

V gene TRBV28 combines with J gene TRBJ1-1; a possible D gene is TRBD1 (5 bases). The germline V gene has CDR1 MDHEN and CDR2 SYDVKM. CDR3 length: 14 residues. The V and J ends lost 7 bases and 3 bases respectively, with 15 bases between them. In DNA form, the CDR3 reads TGTGCCAGCACCCCCCGGGGGGTTTACACTGAAGCTTTCTTT. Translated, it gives CASTPRGVYTEAFF. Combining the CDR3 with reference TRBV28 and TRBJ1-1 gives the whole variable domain DVKVTQSSRYLVKRTGEKVFLECVQDMDHENMFWYRQDPGLGLRLIYFSYDVKMKEKGDIPEGYSVSREKKERFSLILESASTNQTSMYLCASTPRGVYTEAFFGQGTRLTVV.

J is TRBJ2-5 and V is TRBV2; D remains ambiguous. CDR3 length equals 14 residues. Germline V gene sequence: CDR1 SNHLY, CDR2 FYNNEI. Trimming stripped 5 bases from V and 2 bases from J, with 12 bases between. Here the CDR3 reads CASSTRLGQETQYF. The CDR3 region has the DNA TGTGCCAGCAGTACCCGACTCGGTCAAGAGACCCAGTACTTC.

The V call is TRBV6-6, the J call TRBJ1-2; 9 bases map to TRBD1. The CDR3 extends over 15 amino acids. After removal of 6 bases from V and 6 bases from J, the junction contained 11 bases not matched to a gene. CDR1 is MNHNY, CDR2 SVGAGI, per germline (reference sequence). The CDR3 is CASSQPSGTGHGYTF. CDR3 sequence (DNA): TGTGCCAGCAGCCAACCGTCCGGGACAGGGCATGGCTACACCTTC.

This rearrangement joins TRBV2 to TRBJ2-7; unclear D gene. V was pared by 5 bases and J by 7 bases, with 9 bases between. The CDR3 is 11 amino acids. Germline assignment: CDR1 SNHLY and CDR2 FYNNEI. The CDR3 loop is CASSPLQEQYF. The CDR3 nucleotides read TGTGCCAGCAGTCCCTTACAAGAGCAGTACTTC.

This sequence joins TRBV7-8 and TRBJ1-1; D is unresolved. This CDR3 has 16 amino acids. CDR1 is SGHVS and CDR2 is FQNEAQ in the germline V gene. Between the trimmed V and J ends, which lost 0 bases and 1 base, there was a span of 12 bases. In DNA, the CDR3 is TGTGCCAGCAGCTTAGCGCCTGGCAACAAGAACACTGAAGCTTTCTTT. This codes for CASSLAPGNKNTEAFF.